A single sample is the source of the 11 T cell receptor beta chains below, sequenced in a study of T cells in Graves' hyperthyroidism and ophthalmopathy. Researchers took RNA transcripts and amplified the TCR beta CDR3 regions from them. With the HTBI primer set, the TCR CDR3 went through a first round of RT-PCR. TCRdb re-derived calls from the multiplex PCR reads in MiXCR, one entry per CDR3 protein. The table lists 750,000 to 950,000 distinct CDR3 sequences, about 38% of them singletons. Sequencing was carried out using blood. The receptors here all came from a man aged 18 to 29 with Graves' hyperthyroidism.

This clonotype was recorded many times. The chain recombines TRBV2 with TRBJ2-2, with D tentatively TRBD1 (6 bases). The CDR3 has 15 amino acids. The germline V gene has CDR1 SNHLY and CDR2 FYNNEI. The ends were cut back, 5 bases at V and 0 bases at J, with 10 bases in the middle. The CDR3 region has the DNA TGTGCCAGCAGTTTTGACAGGTCGAACACCGGGGAGCTGTTTTTT. Encoded protein: CASSFDRSNTGELFF. The full variable domain, completed using reference TRBV2 and TRBJ2-2, is EPEVTQTPSHQVTQMGQEVILRCVPISNHLYFYWYRQILGQKVEFLVSFYNNEISEKSEIFDDQFSVERPDGSNFTLKIRSTKLEDSAMYFCASSFDRSNTGELFFGEGSRLTVL.

V usage is TRBV12-3 or TRBV12-4 and J usage is TRBJ1-5; D uncertain. This CDR3 comprises 14 residues. Trimming removed 0 bases at V and 7 bases at J, with 10 bases between. This chain's CDR3 is CASSLAGSRQPQHF. The CDR3, as DNA: TGTGCCAGCAGTTTAGCAGGAAGCAGGCAGCCCCAGCATTTT.

This clonotype turned up a few times. The chain employs TRBV12-3 or TRBV12-4 and TRBJ1-5; D is undetermined. Between the trimmed V and J ends, which lost 1 base and 3 bases, there was a span of 7 bases. The CDR3 runs to 14 residues. This CDR3 is CASSLVADNQPQHF. The CDR3 region has the DNA TGTGCCAGCAGTTTAGTGGCAGACAATCAGCCCCAGCATTTT.

This clonotype was detected only a few times. The chain uses TRBV7-2 and TRBJ1-6, with 7 bases aligning to TRBD1. CDR1 and CDR2 from the germline V gene are SGHTA and FQGNSA. V gave up 5 bases and J gave up 1 base; unmatched junction bases: 5. This CDR3 has 16 residues. CDR3 in DNA: TGTGCCAGCAGCCGCGGACAGGCATCCTATAATTCACCCCTCCACTTT. It specifies CASSRGQASYNSPLHF.

V usage is TRBV6-1 and J usage is TRBJ2-7; D may match TRBD1 or TRBD2 (6 bases each). Trimming took 1 base from V and 5 from J, leaving 18 bases between them. The CDR3 loop spans 16 amino acids. Germline V CDR1 and CDR2: MNHNS, SASEGT. The CDR3 DNA sequence: TGTGCCAGCAGTGAAGGGGACGGGGGCTTCCTCAACGAGCAGTACTTC. Translation gives CASSEGDGGFLNEQYF.

This clonotype was picked up a small number of times. This chain joins TRBV6-5 and TRBJ1-4, with a possible D match to TRBD1 (5 bases). The CDR3 spans 14 residues. With 2 bases removed from V and 6 bases from J, the gap between germline ends came to 10 bases. The germline V gene has CDR1 MNHEY and CDR2 SVGAGI. Here the CDR3 reads CASSYRGTDEKLFF. In DNA, the CDR3 is TGTGCCAGCAGTTACAGGGGAACGGATGAAAAACTGTTTTTT.

This clonotype was seen at least ten times. This sequence joins TRBV12-3 or TRBV12-4 and TRBJ1-5; D gene ambiguous. V was clipped by 3 bases and J by 11 bases, with 11 bases between them. This CDR3 region has 12 residues. The CDR3 DNA follows: TGTGCCAGCAGTTTCGGGGTGAGGTCCCAGCATTTT. It codes for CASSFGVRSQHF.

Ten or more counts support this clonotype. The J gene is TRBJ2-5, the V gene TRBV29-1; 8 bases line up with TRBD2. This CDR3 spans 15 amino acids. CDR1 is SQVTM, CDR2 ANQGSEA, per germline. V shed 1 base and J 3 bases; nucleotides not matched to a gene: 7. The CDR3 DNA follows: TGCAGCGTTGAAGGTTTATCGGGACTAGAAGAGACCCAGTACTTC. Encoded protein: CSVEGLSGLEETQYF. Full variable domain (missing parts from reference TRBV29-1 and TRBJ2-5): SAVISQKPSRDICQRGTSLTIQCQVDSQVTMMFWYRQQPGQSLTLIATANQGSEATYESGFVIDKFPISRPNLTFSTLTVSNMSPEDSSIYLCSVEGLSGLEETQYFGPGTRLLVL.

The chain couples TRBV6-6 to TRBJ1-2; D may be TRBD1 (5 bases). Germline CDR1 reads MNHNY; CDR2 reads SVGAGI (reference sequence). CDR3 length: 14 residues. The ends were cut back, 1 base at V and 6 bases at J, with 12 bases in the middle. Here the CDR3 reads CASSYLGDGDGYTF. As DNA, the CDR3 is TGTGCCAGCAGTTACTTAGGGGATGGGGATGGCTACACCTTC.

V gene TRBV10-2 combines with J gene TRBJ2-5; D is perhaps TRBD2 (5 bases). V dropped 4 bases and J dropped 5 bases, with 20 bases sitting between them. Germline-derived CDR1 and CDR2 are WSHSY and SAAADI. The CDR3 has 16 residues. For the CDR3, the DNA is TGCGCCAGCAGTGCCCGTAGTAGCAGCCGGGGTGAGACCCAGTACTTC. Translation gives CASSARSSSRGETQYF.

V and J are TRBV15 and TRBJ1-3; D remains ambiguous. This CDR3 spans 17 amino acids. Germline CDR1 reads LNHNV; CDR2 reads YYDKDF (reference sequence). Between the trimmed V and J ends, which lost 0 bases and 0 bases, there was a span of 12 bases. In DNA, the CDR3 is TGTGCCACCAGCAGAGATCCGGGGTCTCACTCTGGAAACACCATATATTTT. This translates into CATSRDPGSHSGNTIYF.